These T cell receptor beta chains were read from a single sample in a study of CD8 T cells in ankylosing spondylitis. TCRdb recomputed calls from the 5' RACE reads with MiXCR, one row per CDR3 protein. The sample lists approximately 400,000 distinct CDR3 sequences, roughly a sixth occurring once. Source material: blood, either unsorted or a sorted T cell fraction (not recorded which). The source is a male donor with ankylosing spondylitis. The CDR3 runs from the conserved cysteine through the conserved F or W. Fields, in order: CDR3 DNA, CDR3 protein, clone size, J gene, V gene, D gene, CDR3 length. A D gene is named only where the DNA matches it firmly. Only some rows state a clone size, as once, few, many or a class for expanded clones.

CDR3nt: TGTGCCAGCAGCCCGGGACTAGCGAACCTCGAGCAGTACTTC; CDR3aa: CASSPGLANLEQYF; abundance: .; j_gene: TRBJ2-7; v_gene: TRBV7-2; d_gene: TRBD2; len: 14
CDR3nt: TGTGCCAGCAGCTTAGAACAGGGCAAAACTAATGAAAAACTGTTTTTT; CDR3aa: CASSLEQGKTNEKLFF; abundance: .; j_gene: TRBJ1-4; v_gene: TRBV7-8; d_gene: .; len: 16
CDR3nt: TGCAGCGTGCGGGACAGAACCTACGAGCAGTACTTC; CDR3aa: CSVRDRTYEQYF; abundance: many; j_gene: TRBJ2-7; v_gene: TRBV29-1; d_gene: .; len: 12
CDR3nt: TGTGCCAGCAGCTCGCGGGAGAGCTCCTACAATGAGCAGTTCTTC; CDR3aa: CASSSRESSYNEQFF; abundance: .; j_gene: TRBJ2-1; v_gene: TRBV7-2; d_gene: TRBD2; len: 15
CDR3nt: TGCGCCAGCAGCCAAGATCCTTATGAAGCAGGCCCCCACTATGGCTACACCTTC; CDR3aa: CASSQDPYEAGPHYGYTF; abundance: many; j_gene: TRBJ1-2; v_gene: TRBV4-3; d_gene: .; len: 18
CDR3nt: TGTGCCAGCAGCTTAGTAACTGGTAACTATGGCTACACCTTC; CDR3aa: CASSLVTGNYGYTF; abundance: many; j_gene: TRBJ1-2; v_gene: TRBV7-9; d_gene: .; len: 14
CDR3nt: TGTGCCAGCAGCTTAGTACACGCAACTGGTCCCTACGAGCAGTACTTC; CDR3aa: CASSLVHATGPYEQYF; abundance: .; j_gene: TRBJ2-7; v_gene: TRBV7-8; d_gene: .; len: 16
CDR3nt: TGTGCCAGCAGCCAGGCCGGACAGGGCGCTTTCTTT; CDR3aa: CASSQAGQGAFF; abundance: .; j_gene: TRBJ1-1; v_gene: TRBV27; d_gene: TRBD1; len: 12
CDR3nt: TGTGCCAGCAGCTTTGGGACGGGAATGCAGTATTTT; CDR3aa: CASSFGTGMQYF; abundance: few; j_gene: TRBJ2-3; v_gene: TRBV7-2; d_gene: .; len: 12
CDR3nt: TGTGCCAGCAGTTTCGTGACAGGGGGCGATGAGCAGTTCTTC; CDR3aa: CASSFVTGGDEQFF; abundance: few; j_gene: TRBJ2-1; v_gene: TRBV27; d_gene: TRBD1; len: 14
CDR3nt: TGTGCCAGCAGCGTAGGTAGTAACACTGAAGCTTTCTTT; CDR3aa: CASSVGSNTEAFF; abundance: .; j_gene: TRBJ1-1; v_gene: TRBV9; d_gene: .; len: 13
CDR3nt: TGCAGTGCTAGGTTTTCAGGGGGCAGTGGCTACACCTTC; CDR3aa: CSARFSGGSGYTF; abundance: .; j_gene: TRBJ1-2; v_gene: TRBV20-1; d_gene: TRBD1; len: 13
CDR3nt: TGTGCCAGCAGTAAGGAGACAGGGACGTCCTACGAGCAGTACTTC; CDR3aa: CASSKETGTSYEQYF; abundance: .; j_gene: TRBJ2-7; v_gene: TRBV6-4; d_gene: TRBD1; len: 15
CDR3nt: TGTGCCAGCAGCCAGCCGGGACTAACCTACGAGCAGTACTTC; CDR3aa: CASSQPGLTYEQYF; abundance: few; j_gene: TRBJ2-7; v_gene: TRBV3-1; d_gene: TRBD2; len: 14
CDR3nt: TGTGCCAGCAGCTTGGGGGGGACAGGGTTTGAAGCTTTCTTT; CDR3aa: CASSLGGTGFEAFF; abundance: .; j_gene: TRBJ1-1; v_gene: TRBV7-2; d_gene: TRBD1; len: 14
CDR3nt: TGTGCCAGCTCCGGACAGACGAACACTGAAGCTTTCTTT; CDR3aa: CASSGQTNTEAFF; abundance: few; j_gene: TRBJ1-1; v_gene: TRBV3-1; d_gene: .; len: 13
CDR3nt: TGTGCCAGCAGCCGAAAAGCACGGGATTCACCCCTCCACTTT; CDR3aa: CASSRKARDSPLHF; abundance: .; j_gene: TRBJ1-6; v_gene: TRBV6-1; d_gene: .; len: 14
CDR3nt: TGTGCCAGCAGCCAAGATGGACTAGCGGGAACTTACAATGAGCAGTTCTTC; CDR3aa: CASSQDGLAGTYNEQFF; abundance: .; j_gene: TRBJ2-1; v_gene: TRBV4-2; d_gene: TRBD2; len: 17
CDR3nt: TGTGCCAGCAGTTTAGGGGCACCAGGGTACACTGAAGCTTTCTTT; CDR3aa: CASSLGAPGYTEAFF; abundance: .; j_gene: TRBJ1-1; v_gene: TRBV12-3/TRBV12-4; d_gene: .; len: 15
CDR3nt: TGCGCCAGCAGCTACAGGGGGGATGGCGAGCAGTACTTC; CDR3aa: CASSYRGDGEQYF; abundance: .; j_gene: TRBJ2-7; v_gene: TRBV5-1; d_gene: TRBD1; len: 13
CDR3nt: TGTGCCAGCAGTCCCGGGACAGGAGGATCGAAACTGTTTTTT; CDR3aa: CASSPGTGGSKLFF; abundance: .; j_gene: TRBJ1-4; v_gene: TRBV7-9; d_gene: TRBD1; len: 14
CDR3nt: TGCGCCAGCAGCTTGGACAGGAACACTGAAGCTTTCTTT; CDR3aa: CASSLDRNTEAFF; abundance: many; j_gene: TRBJ1-1; v_gene: TRBV5-1; d_gene: .; len: 13
CDR3nt: TGTGCCAGCGGCGAGGGGTTGACAGATACGCAGTATTTT; CDR3aa: CASGEGLTDTQYF; abundance: few; j_gene: TRBJ2-3; v_gene: TRBV7-6; d_gene: .; len: 13
CDR3nt: TGTGCCAGCAGCTTAGAACCGGGACAAAACCCCGTAGGGTTCTTC; CDR3aa: CASSLEPGQNPVGFF; abundance: few; j_gene: TRBJ2-1; v_gene: TRBV7-2; d_gene: .; len: 15
CDR3nt: TGTGCCAGTAGTACCATTGGGGTGAACACTGAAGCTTTCTTT; CDR3aa: CASSTIGVNTEAFF; abundance: .; j_gene: TRBJ1-1; v_gene: TRBV19; d_gene: .; len: 14
CDR3nt: TGCAGTGCCTTAAGTGGAGGCGGGTCCTACAATGAGCAGTTCTTC; CDR3aa: CSALSGGGSYNEQFF; abundance: .; j_gene: TRBJ2-1; v_gene: TRBV20-1; d_gene: .; len: 15
CDR3nt: TGTGCCAGCAGCTTAGCGGGGGGCAGAATGAACACTGAAGCTTTCTTT; CDR3aa: CASSLAGGRMNTEAFF; abundance: .; j_gene: TRBJ1-1; v_gene: TRBV7-9; d_gene: .; len: 16
CDR3nt: TGTGCCAGCAGTTCGGGCTACCCGAGGAGCTCCTATAATTCACCCCTCCACTTT; CDR3aa: CASSSGYPRSSYNSPLHF; abundance: once; j_gene: TRBJ1-6; v_gene: TRBV6-5; d_gene: .; len: 18
CDR3nt: TGCAGTGCTAGCCCTACAGGGACGAACACTGAAGCTTTCTTT; CDR3aa: CSASPTGTNTEAFF; abundance: .; j_gene: TRBJ1-1; v_gene: TRBV20-1; d_gene: .; len: 14
CDR3nt: TGTGCCAGCAGCGCCCAGGGGATTAGCAATCAGCCCCAGCATTTT; CDR3aa: CASSAQGISNQPQHF; abundance: few; j_gene: TRBJ1-5; v_gene: TRBV7-2; d_gene: .; len: 15
CDR3nt: TGTGCCAGCAGCAATGAGGTGCGAGGAGGAATATCAAACAATGAGCAGTTCTTC; CDR3aa: CASSNEVRGGISNNEQFF; abundance: .; j_gene: TRBJ2-1; v_gene: TRBV21-1; d_gene: .; len: 18
CDR3nt: TGTGCCAGCAGCTTGTTCGGGAACCCCACAGATACGCAGTATTTT; CDR3aa: CASSLFGNPTDTQYF; abundance: .; j_gene: TRBJ2-3; v_gene: TRBV5-6; d_gene: .; len: 15
CDR3nt: TGTGCCAGCAGTCCCTCTCGGGGACTAACCCAATCCTACAATGAGCAGTTCTTC; CDR3aa: CASSPSRGLTQSYNEQFF; abundance: .; j_gene: TRBJ2-1; v_gene: TRBV12-3/TRBV12-4; d_gene: TRBD2; len: 18
CDR3nt: TGTGCCAGCAGATCGACGGATCACTCTGGAAACACCATATATTTT; CDR3aa: CASRSTDHSGNTIYF; abundance: .; j_gene: TRBJ1-3; v_gene: TRBV6-1; d_gene: .; len: 15
CDR3nt: TGTGCCTGGAGTCAGGGGTACACTGAAGCTTTCTTT; CDR3aa: CAWSQGYTEAFF; abundance: few; j_gene: TRBJ1-1; v_gene: TRBV30; d_gene: .; len: 12
CDR3nt: TGTGCCAGCAGTCACCGGACTAGCTACAATGAGCAGTTCTTC; CDR3aa: CASSHRTSYNEQFF; abundance: .; j_gene: TRBJ2-1; v_gene: TRBV27; d_gene: TRBD2; len: 14
CDR3nt: TGTGCCAGCAGCACCTCCCCTGGAGGCAGCAACACTGAAGCTTTCTTT; CDR3aa: CASSTSPGGSNTEAFF; abundance: few; j_gene: TRBJ1-1; v_gene: TRBV7-9; d_gene: .; len: 16
CDR3nt: TGCAGTGCTAGTTCCCTTGGGGTGGAGACCCAGTACTTC; CDR3aa: CSASSLGVETQYF; abundance: .; j_gene: TRBJ2-5; v_gene: TRBV20-1; d_gene: .; len: 13
CDR3nt: TGTGCCAGCTCACCCCGGGACAGGGGTTCACCCCTCCACTTT; CDR3aa: CASSPRDRGSPLHF; abundance: .; j_gene: TRBJ1-6; v_gene: TRBV18; d_gene: TRBD1; len: 14
CDR3nt: TGTGCCAGCAGTTTATACCCACAGGGTTCACCCCTCCACTTT; CDR3aa: CASSLYPQGSPLHF; abundance: few; j_gene: TRBJ1-6; v_gene: TRBV28; d_gene: .; len: 14
CDR3nt: TGTGCCAGCAGCTCGGGACAAGGTGGGGCCAACGTCCTGACTTTC; CDR3aa: CASSSGQGGANVLTF; abundance: few; j_gene: TRBJ2-6; v_gene: TRBV7-6; d_gene: .; len: 15
CDR3nt: TGCGCCAGCAGCTTGGGACGGGGAGGAAATTATGGCTACACCTTC; CDR3aa: CASSLGRGGNYGYTF; abundance: .; j_gene: TRBJ1-2; v_gene: TRBV5-1; d_gene: .; len: 15
CDR3nt: TGTGCCAGCAGCTTACGTGATCCTAGCCGAGGCTCCTACAATGAGCAGTTCTTC; CDR3aa: CASSLRDPSRGSYNEQFF; abundance: .; j_gene: TRBJ2-1; v_gene: TRBV11-2; d_gene: .; len: 18
CDR3nt: TGTGCCAGCAGTTACGCGCTAGCGGGGGGGCCAGATACGCAGTATTTT; CDR3aa: CASSYALAGGPDTQYF; abundance: few; j_gene: TRBJ2-3; v_gene: TRBV6-5; d_gene: TRBD2; len: 16
CDR3nt: TGTGCCAGCAGTTTATATTCCGGGGGGGGCCTGTACAATGAGCAGTTCTTC; CDR3aa: CASSLYSGGGLYNEQFF; abundance: .; j_gene: TRBJ2-1; v_gene: TRBV12-3/TRBV12-4; d_gene: TRBD2; len: 17
CDR3nt: TGCGCCAGCGCTGGTCAGGCTGGGGCCAACGTCCTGACTTTC; CDR3aa: CASAGQAGANVLTF; abundance: few; j_gene: TRBJ2-6; v_gene: TRBV10-2; d_gene: .; len: 14
CDR3nt: TGTGCCAGCAGTTTTGGGGGGCCGGAAGATACGCAGTATTTT; CDR3aa: CASSFGGPEDTQYF; abundance: few; j_gene: TRBJ2-3; v_gene: TRBV12-3/TRBV12-4; d_gene: .; len: 14
CDR3nt: TGCAGCGTTGCCGAGACAGGGGATCAGCCCCAGCATTTT; CDR3aa: CSVAETGDQPQHF; abundance: .; j_gene: TRBJ1-5; v_gene: TRBV29-1; d_gene: TRBD1; len: 13
CDR3nt: TGTGCCTGGAGTGTAGGCGGCCAAGAGTGGGAGCAGTACTTC; CDR3aa: CAWSVGGQEWEQYF; abundance: few; j_gene: TRBJ2-7; v_gene: TRBV30; d_gene: .; len: 14
CDR3nt: TGCGCCAGCAGCGAACTAGCGGGCCCCTACGAGCAGTACTTC; CDR3aa: CASSELAGPYEQYF; abundance: .; j_gene: TRBJ2-7; v_gene: TRBV5-1; d_gene: TRBD2; len: 14
CDR3nt: TGCAGCGGTTCACAGGGAAACAATCAGCCCCAGCATTTT; CDR3aa: CSGSQGNNQPQHF; abundance: .; j_gene: TRBJ1-5; v_gene: TRBV29-1; d_gene: .; len: 13
CDR3nt: TGTGCCAGCAGTAAAGGGGATTGGCAGCCCCAGCATTTT; CDR3aa: CASSKGDWQPQHF; abundance: .; j_gene: TRBJ1-5; v_gene: TRBV2; d_gene: .; len: 13
CDR3nt: TGTGCCAGCAGCCCATCTCACAATGAGCAGTTCTTC; CDR3aa: CASSPSHNEQFF; abundance: .; j_gene: TRBJ2-1; v_gene: TRBV7-8; d_gene: .; len: 12
CDR3nt: TGCGCCAGCAGCTCCTGGACTTTGAGCACTGAAGCTTTCTTT; CDR3aa: CASSSWTLSTEAFF; abundance: few; j_gene: TRBJ1-1; v_gene: TRBV5-1; d_gene: .; len: 14
CDR3nt: TGCGCCAGCAGCCCCGGGGGGTTAGGTCATGAGCAGTTCTTC; CDR3aa: CASSPGGLGHEQFF; abundance: .; j_gene: TRBJ2-1; v_gene: TRBV5-1; d_gene: TRBD2; len: 14
CDR3nt: TGCAGCGTTCGACAGGCGGGGTATTTGAGGACTGAAGCTTTCTTT; CDR3aa: CSVRQAGYLRTEAFF; abundance: many; j_gene: TRBJ1-1; v_gene: TRBV29-1; d_gene: .; len: 15
CDR3nt: TGTGCCAGCAGCTTATGGACGGCACCTGGAAACACCATATATTTT; CDR3aa: CASSLWTAPGNTIYF; abundance: .; j_gene: TRBJ1-3; v_gene: TRBV7-2; d_gene: .; len: 15
CDR3nt: TGTGCCAGCAGTTACTCGGGGAGGCAGTTCTTC; CDR3aa: CASSYSGRQFF; abundance: many; j_gene: TRBJ2-1; v_gene: TRBV6-5; d_gene: .; len: 11
CDR3nt: TGTGCCAGCAGCCCTATTTGGCAGCCCCAGCATTTT; CDR3aa: CASSPIWQPQHF; abundance: many; j_gene: TRBJ1-5; v_gene: TRBV12-3/TRBV12-4; d_gene: .; len: 12
CDR3nt: TGTGCCAGCAGCCCCCGGACTAGCGGGAGAGGGGCTTTATACAATGAGCAGTTCTTC; CDR3aa: CASSPRTSGRGALYNEQFF; abundance: .; j_gene: TRBJ2-1; v_gene: TRBV7-3; d_gene: TRBD2; len: 19